This entry lists 27 T cell receptor beta chains sequenced from one sample in a study of T cells after yellow fever vaccination. Using its own MiXCR run on the 5' RACE reads, TCRdb lists one record per CDR3 protein. The repertoire consists of roughly 110,000 distinct CDR3 sequences, with approximately 8.4% occurring once and the leading ten covering about 25%. Sequenced material: CD8+ T cells sorted from PBMCs, taken 45 days after the yellow fever booster vaccination. These receptor sequences come from a man aged 25 to 45 who received the YFV17D yellow fever vaccine.

The chain carries TRBV20-1 and TRBJ2-3; 8 nucleotides line up with TRBD1. Per germline, CDR1 DFQATT and CDR2 SNEGSKA (reference sequence). CDR3 length: 17 amino acids. CDR3 nucleotide sequence: TGCTGCCTACGGGGACAGGCCCCGGGCCCTAGCACAGATACGCAGTATTTT. Translation gives CCLRGQAPGPSTDTQYF.

A word on this clonotype: One base away lies a much larger clone, so this may be a sequencing read error. This chain uses TRBV4-3 with TRBJ1-5, with a tentative D call TRBD1 (5 bases). The V end was cut by 3 bases, the J end by 9 bases, with 15 bases between. The CDR3 spans 14 residues. Germline-derived CDR1 and CDR2 are LGHNA and YSLEER. CDR3 residues: CASSHSQGAGPQHF. CDR3 nucleotides: TGCGCCAGCAGCCACTCTCAAGGGGCAGGGCCCCAGCATTTT.

V gene TRBV6-6 combines with J gene TRBJ2-7; tentatively, D is TRBD1 (5 bases). The CDR3 is 12 residues long. Trimming cost V 6 bases and J 0 bases, with 6 bases left between them. Germline CDR1 MNHNY, CDR2 SVGAGI (reference sequence). The DNA of the CDR3 is TGTGCCAGCAGAGGGGACTCCTACGAGCAGTACTTC. Translation gives CASRGDSYEQYF.

This clonotype was seen repeatedly, ten times or more. This chain links TRBV6-5 with TRBJ2-5; D may correspond to TRBD1 or TRBD2 (5 bases each). Trimming stripped 2 bases from V and 5 bases from J, with 6 bases between. Germline V gene sequence: CDR1 MNHEY, CDR2 SVGAGI. The CDR3 consists of 12 residues. As DNA, the CDR3 is TGTGCCAGCAGTTACGAGGGGGAGACCCAGTACTTC. It yields the protein CASSYEGETQYF.

V gene TRBV30 combines with J gene TRBJ2-1; 13 bases map to TRBD2. Germline V gene data show CDR1 as GTSNPN and CDR2 as SVGIG (reference sequence). The CDR3 runs to 13 residues. V shed 5 bases and J 9 bases; nucleotides not matched to a gene: 4. The CDR3 sequence is CAWGLAGVVEQFF. The CDR3 DNA is TGTGCCTGGGGACTAGCGGGAGTGGTTGAGCAGTTCTTC.

This clonotype was detected many times. This chain uses TRBV2 with TRBJ2-5; TRBD2 matches 9 bases. V was clipped by 7 bases and J by 6 bases; unmatched bases: 9. In germline, CDR1 is SNHLY, CDR2 FYNNEI. There are 14 residues in the CDR3. The CDR3 loop reads CASTVAGVVKTQYF. The CDR3 nucleotides are TGTGCCAGCACTGTAGCGGGAGTTGTCAAGACCCAGTACTTC.

This clonotype was observed at least ten times. The gene calls are TRBV30 and TRBJ2-1; unclear D gene. Trimming pared 5 bases from V and 2 bases from J, leaving 10 bases between. Germline CDR1 is GTSNPN and CDR2 is SVGIG (reference sequence). The CDR3 is made up of 13 amino acids. In nucleotides, the CDR3 is TGTGCCTGGGACCCCTCTCCCTACAATGAGCAGTTCTTC. Its protein product is CAWDPSPYNEQFF.

As to this clonotype: This may be a read error, as it is one base from a much larger clone. The gene calls are TRBV20-1 and TRBJ2-7; 9 nucleotides line up with TRBD1. Germline V gives CDR1 DFQATT, CDR2 SNEGSKA (reference sequence). The CDR3 spans 16 residues. The CDR3 reads CSPRDPGQGFSYEQYF. DNA for the CDR3: TGCAGTCCTAGAGACCCGGGACAGGGTTTCTCCTACGAGCAGTACTTC.

This clonotype came up a few times. The CDR3 region is CASSLGQGGDNEQFF. DNA for the CDR3: TGTGCCAGCAGTCTTGGACAGGGCGGGGACAATGAGCAGTTCTTC. J is TRBJ2-1 and V is TRBV2; 8 bases align to TRBD1. CDR3 length: 15 amino acids. CDR1 SNHLY and CDR2 FYNNEI come from the germline V gene. V trimming: 5 bases; J trimming: 5 bases; junction bases outside the gene matches: 8.

This clonotype occurred many times. The V call is TRBV6-2 or TRBV6-3, the J call TRBJ2-1; TRBD2 matches at 10 bases. This CDR3 spans 14 amino acids. The germline V gene encodes CDR1 MNHEY and CDR2 SVGEGT. V lost 7 bases, J lost 9 bases, and 9 bases stayed unmatched. Written as DNA, the CDR3 is TGTGCCAGCACACAAGCGGGAGGGCTGACTGAGCAGTTCTTC. As protein: CASTQAGGLTEQFF.

This clonotype occurred once. A single base separates this from a much larger clone, so it may be a read error. The V gene is TRBV12-3 or TRBV12-4, the J gene TRBJ1-6; D not resolved. CDR3 length equals 13 residues. Trimming shortened V by 6 bases and J by 10 bases, and 13 bases separated the two germline ends. The CDR3 protein is CASSLDGESPLHF. CDR3 nucleotide sequence: TGTGCCAGCAGCTTGGATGGGGAATCACCCCTCCACTTT.

This clonotype occurred many times. The rearrangement links TRBV12-3 or TRBV12-4 to TRBJ2-7; D uncertain. This CDR3 spans 11 amino acids. V dropped 8 bases and J dropped 7 bases, with 12 bases sitting between them. CDR3 amino acids: CASALGGEQYF. The DNA for the CDR3 is TGTGCCAGCGCACTCGGCGGTGAGCAGTACTTC.

As for this clonotype: A much larger clone differs by one base, so this may be a read error. The chain uses TRBV29-1 and TRBJ2-2; tentatively, D is TRBD1 or TRBD2 (5 bases each). CDR1 and CDR2 (germline): SQVTM, ANQGSEA. The CDR3 contains 14 residues. The CDR3 region has the DNA TGCACCGTTCCGGACGGGACCAGCACCGGGGAGCTGTTTTTT. Encoded protein: CTVPDGTSTGELFF.

This clonotype was observed many times. V and J are TRBV12-3 or TRBV12-4 and TRBJ1-2, with D uncertain. V lost 6 bases and J lost 1, with 15 bases in between. This CDR3 contains 15 residues. This CDR3 is CASSPAAGINYGYTF. The CDR3 DNA reads TGTGCCAGCAGCCCTGCCGCGGGGATTAACTATGGCTACACCTTC.

Details on this clonotype: A much larger clone sits a single nucleotide away, making a read error possible. The chain uses TRBV20-1 and TRBJ2-7; D not resolved. The germline gives CDR1 DFQATT, CDR2 SNEGSKA (reference sequence). This CDR3 contains 13 residues. V was pared by 5 bases and J by 1 base, with 12 bases between. This CDR3 reads CSAGPPSSYEQYF. In DNA form, the CDR3 reads TGCAGTGCTGGCCCCCCGTCGTCCTACGAGCAGTACTTC.

This clonotype has at least ten counts. This chain joins TRBV7-9 and TRBJ2-4; D perhaps matches TRBD1 (9 bases). Looked up from germline, CDR1 is SEHNR and CDR2 is FQNEAQ (reference sequence). The CDR3 covers 14 residues. Deletions cut 6 bases from V and 8 bases from J, with 17 bases between. The CDR3 DNA is TGTGCCAGCAGTCCGGGACAGGGACTAGACATTCAGTACTTC. Translated, it gives CASSPGQGLDIQYF.

The table lists this clonotype with a few counts. The chain combines TRBV1 with TRBJ2-7. TRBV1 is labeled a pseudogene. The CDR3 covers 12 residues. Written as DNA, the CDR3 is TGCACCAGCAGCCAAGATGAACTAGAGCAGTACTTC. This sequence encodes CTSSQDELEQYF.

This clonotype came up many times. V usage is TRBV10-2 and J usage is TRBJ2-7, with 7 nucleotides matching TRBD2. The V gene's germline CDR1 is WSHSY and CDR2 SAAADI. The CDR3 sequence is 15 residues long. The V and J ends lost 2 bases and 5 bases, in that order; junction bases with no gene match: 9. The chain's CDR3 is CASSETLTRGDEQYF. The CDR3 region has the DNA TGCGCCAGCAGTGAGACCTTGACCCGGGGGGACGAGCAGTACTTC.

The table lists this clonotype with many counts. The chain uses TRBV29-1 and TRBJ2-3, with TRBD2 matching over 7 bases. Germline CDR1 reads SQVTM; CDR2 reads ANQGSEA. This CDR3 region has 14 residues. The ends lost 4 bases at V and 1 base at J; junction bases unmatched: 5. CDR3 loop: CSVALAEGTDTQYF. The DNA for the CDR3 is TGCAGCGTTGCTCTAGCGGAAGGCACAGATACGCAGTATTTT.

The DNA for the CDR3 is TGTGCCATCAGTTTATCCCCGCCGGCCACTAGCACAGATACGCAGTATTTT. This translates into CAISLSPPATSTDTQYF. The rearrangement links TRBV10-3 to TRBJ2-3, with D uncertain. Germline V gives CDR1 ENHRY, CDR2 SYGVKD. Trimming shortened V by 5 bases and J by 0 bases, and 18 bases separated the two germline ends. The CDR3 sequence is 17 residues long.

This clonotype was seen at least ten times. The chain uses TRBV25-1 and TRBJ1-1; the match to TRBD1 covers 7 bases. From germline, CDR1 is MGHDK and CDR2 SYGVNS. The CDR3 totals 12 residues. The trim removed 6 bases at V and 10 bases at J, leaving 8 bases unmatched. CDR3 nucleotide sequence: TGTGCCAGCAGCGACAGGGAAGCCGGAGCTTTCTTT. Encoded protein: CASSDREAGAFF.

This clonotype was seen at least ten times. The rearrangement uses TRBV15 and TRBJ2-5, with 7 bases that match TRBD2. The germline gives CDR1 LNHNV, CDR2 YYDKDF (reference sequence). The CDR3 is made up of 14 amino acids. The junction had 6 bases not matched to a gene; V was cut back by 3 bases and J by 5 bases. In nucleotides, the CDR3 is TGTGCCACCAGCAGGGCGGGAGTCGGGGAGACCCAGTACTTC. It codes for CATSRAGVGETQYF.

This clonotype occurred many times. V gene TRBV5-1 combines with J gene TRBJ2-3; the match to TRBD2 covers 8 bases. The CDR3 runs to 17 residues. From germline, CDR1 is SGHRS and CDR2 YFSETQ. After removal of 4 bases from V and 0 bases from J, the junction contained 10 bases not matched to a gene. CDR3 residues: CASSPVGTSASTDTQYF. In nucleotides, the CDR3 is TGCGCCAGCAGCCCGGTCGGGACTAGTGCAAGCACAGATACGCAGTATTTT.

The V gene is TRBV20-1, the J gene TRBJ2-1; 8 bases are shared with TRBD2. V shed 6 bases and J 10 bases; nucleotides not matched to a gene: 8. The CDR3 consists of 12 residues. Germline V gives CDR1 DFQATT, CDR2 SNEGSKA (reference sequence). For the CDR3, the DNA is TGCAGTGCAGGCGCGGGAGGACTGGAGCAGTTCTTC. Residues: CSAGAGGLEQFF.

This clonotype was observed at least ten times. The chain uses TRBV3-1 and TRBJ2-7; D call uncertain. The CDR3 extends over 11 amino acids. From germline, CDR1 is LGHDT and CDR2 YNNKEL (reference sequence). Trimming left V 0 bases short and J 6 bases short, with 3 bases between. The CDR3, as DNA: TGTGCCAGCAGCCAAGATTTCGAGCAGTACTTC. Its protein is CASSQDFEQYF.

This clonotype was counted at least ten times. V usage is TRBV20-1 and J usage is TRBJ2-1; maybe TRBD1 (5 bases). The V gene's germline CDR1 is DFQATT and CDR2 SNEGSKA (reference sequence). Trimming left V 7 bases short and J 4 bases short, with 14 bases between. This CDR3 comprises 13 residues. In nucleotides, the CDR3 is TGCAGTGTGGAGCTGGACAATTACAATGAGCAGTTCTTC. Protein product: CSVELDNYNEQFF.

This clonotype was counted between two and nine times. The chain joins TRBV29-1 to TRBJ2-1; TRBD1 aligns across 8 bases. The germline V gene has CDR1 SQVTM and CDR2 ANQGSEA. There are 13 residues in the CDR3. The trim removed 4 bases at V and 6 bases at J, leaving 5 bases unmatched. In DNA, the CDR3 is TGCAGCGTTGCATCGCAGGGGGCCAATGAGCAGTTCTTC. It specifies CSVASQGANEQFF.